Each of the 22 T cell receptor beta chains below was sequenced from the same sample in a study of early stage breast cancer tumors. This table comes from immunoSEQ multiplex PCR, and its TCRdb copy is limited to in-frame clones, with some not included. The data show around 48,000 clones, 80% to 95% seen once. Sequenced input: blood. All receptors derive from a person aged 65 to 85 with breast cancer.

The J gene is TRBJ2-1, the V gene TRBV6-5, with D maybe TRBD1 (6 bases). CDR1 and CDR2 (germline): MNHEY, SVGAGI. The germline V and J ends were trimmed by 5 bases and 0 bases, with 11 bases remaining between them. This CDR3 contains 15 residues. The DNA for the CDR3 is TGTGCCAGCAGTACCCTGGACAGCTCCTACAATGAGCAGTTCTTC. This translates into CASSTLDSSYNEQFF.

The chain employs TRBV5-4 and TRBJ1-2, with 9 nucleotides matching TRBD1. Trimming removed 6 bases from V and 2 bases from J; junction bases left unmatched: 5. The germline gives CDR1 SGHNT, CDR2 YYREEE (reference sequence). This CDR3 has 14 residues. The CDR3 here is CASKPGQGNYGYTF. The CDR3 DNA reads TGTGCCAGCAAGCCGGGACAGGGAAACTATGGCTACACCTTC.

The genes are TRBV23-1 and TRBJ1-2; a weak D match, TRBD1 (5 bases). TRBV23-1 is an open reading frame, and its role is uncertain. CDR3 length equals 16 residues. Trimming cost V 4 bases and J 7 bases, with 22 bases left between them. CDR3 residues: CASSPLGAGRIGGYTF. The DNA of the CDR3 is TGCGCCAGCAGTCCCCTAGGGGCAGGGAGGATTGGTGGCTACACCTTC.

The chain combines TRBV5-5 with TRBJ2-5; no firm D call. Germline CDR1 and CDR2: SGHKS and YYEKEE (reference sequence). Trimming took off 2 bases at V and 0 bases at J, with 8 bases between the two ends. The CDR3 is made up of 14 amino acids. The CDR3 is CASSFTEYQETQYF. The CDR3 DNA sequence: TGTGCCAGCAGCTTTACAGAGTACCAAGAGACCCAGTACTTC.

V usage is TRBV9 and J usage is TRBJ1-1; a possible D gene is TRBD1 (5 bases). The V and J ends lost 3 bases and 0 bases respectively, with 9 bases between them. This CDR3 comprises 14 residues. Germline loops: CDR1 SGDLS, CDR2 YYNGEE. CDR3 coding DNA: TGTGCCAGCAGCGCCTTGACAGTGAACACTGAAGCTTTCTTT. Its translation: CASSALTVNTEAFF. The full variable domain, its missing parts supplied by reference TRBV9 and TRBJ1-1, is DSGVTQTPKHLITATGQRVTLRCSPRSGDLSVYWYQQSLDQGLQFLIQYYNGEERAKGNILERFSAQQFPDLHSELNLSSLELGDSALYFCASSALTVNTEAFFGQGTRLTVV.

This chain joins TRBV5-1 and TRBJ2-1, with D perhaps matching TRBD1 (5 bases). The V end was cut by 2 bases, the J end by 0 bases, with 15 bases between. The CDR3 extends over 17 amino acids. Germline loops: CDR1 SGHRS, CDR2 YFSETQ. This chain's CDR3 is CASSFGSWGSSYNEQFF. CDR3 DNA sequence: TGCGCCAGCAGCTTCGGGTCATGGGGCAGCTCCTACAATGAGCAGTTCTTC.

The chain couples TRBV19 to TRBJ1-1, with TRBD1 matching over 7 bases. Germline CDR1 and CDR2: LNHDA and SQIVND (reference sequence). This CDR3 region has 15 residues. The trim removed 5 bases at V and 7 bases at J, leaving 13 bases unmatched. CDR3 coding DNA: TGTGCCAGTAGTGCGCCAGGGGGTTCTAGGAATGAAGCTTTCTTT. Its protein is CASSAPGGSRNEAFF.

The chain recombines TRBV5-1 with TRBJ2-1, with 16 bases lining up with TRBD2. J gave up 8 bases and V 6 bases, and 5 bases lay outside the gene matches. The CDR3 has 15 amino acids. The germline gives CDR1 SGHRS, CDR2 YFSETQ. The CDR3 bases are TGCGCCAGCATCCTGGGACTAGCGGGAGGGGATGAGCAGTTCTTC. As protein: CASILGLAGGDEQFF.

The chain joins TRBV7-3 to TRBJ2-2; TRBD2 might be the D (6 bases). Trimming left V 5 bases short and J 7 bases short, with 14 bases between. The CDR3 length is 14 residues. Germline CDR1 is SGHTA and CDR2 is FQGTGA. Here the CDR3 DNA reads TGTGCCAGCAGCCACGGGAGTGGAGGCGGGGAGCTGTTTTTT. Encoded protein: CASSHGSGGGELFF.

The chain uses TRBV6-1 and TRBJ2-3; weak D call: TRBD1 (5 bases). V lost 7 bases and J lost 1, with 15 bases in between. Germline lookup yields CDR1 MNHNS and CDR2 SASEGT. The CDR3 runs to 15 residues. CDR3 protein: CASNSGAPGTDTQYF. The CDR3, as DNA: TGTGCCAGCAACAGTGGGGCCCCTGGCACAGATACGCAGTATTTT.

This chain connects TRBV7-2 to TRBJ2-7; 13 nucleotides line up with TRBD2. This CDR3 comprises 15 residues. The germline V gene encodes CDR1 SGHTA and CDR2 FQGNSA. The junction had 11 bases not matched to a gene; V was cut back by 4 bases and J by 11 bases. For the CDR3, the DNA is TGTGCCAGCAGCTCGGGGACTAGCGGGGCATTGATTGAGTACTTC. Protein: CASSSGTSGALIEYF.

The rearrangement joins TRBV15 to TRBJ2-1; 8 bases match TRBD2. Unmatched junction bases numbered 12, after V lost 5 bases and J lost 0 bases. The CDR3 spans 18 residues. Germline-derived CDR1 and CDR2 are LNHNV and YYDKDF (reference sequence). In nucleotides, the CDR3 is TGTGCCACCAGCCCTGGGCCGGGAGGGCTTAGCTCCTACAATGAGCAGTTCTTC. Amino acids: CATSPGPGGLSSYNEQFF.

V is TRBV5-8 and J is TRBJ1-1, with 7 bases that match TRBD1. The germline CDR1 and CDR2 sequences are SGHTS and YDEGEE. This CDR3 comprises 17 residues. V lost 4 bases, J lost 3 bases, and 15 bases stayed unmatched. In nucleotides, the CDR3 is TGTGCCAGCAGCGGCGACAGGGAAGTCAGGATTGACACTGAAGCTTTCTTT. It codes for CASSGDREVRIDTEAFF.

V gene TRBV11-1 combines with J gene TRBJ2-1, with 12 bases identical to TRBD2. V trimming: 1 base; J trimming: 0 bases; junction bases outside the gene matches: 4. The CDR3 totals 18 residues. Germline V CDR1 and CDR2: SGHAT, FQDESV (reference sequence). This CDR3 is CASSLGLAGGGSYNEQFF. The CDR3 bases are TGTGCCAGCAGCTTAGGGCTAGCGGGAGGGGGCTCCTACAATGAGCAGTTCTTC.

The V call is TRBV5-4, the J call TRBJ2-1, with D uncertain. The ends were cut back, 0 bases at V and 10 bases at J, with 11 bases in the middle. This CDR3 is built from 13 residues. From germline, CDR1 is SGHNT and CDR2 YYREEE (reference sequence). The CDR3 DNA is TGTGCCAGCAGCTTGGCTACGCCCTTCGAGCAGTTCTTC. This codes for CASSLATPFEQFF.

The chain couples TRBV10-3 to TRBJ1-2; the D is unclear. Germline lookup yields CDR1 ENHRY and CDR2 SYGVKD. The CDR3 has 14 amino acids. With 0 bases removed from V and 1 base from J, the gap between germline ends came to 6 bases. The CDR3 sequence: CAISESSYNYGYTF. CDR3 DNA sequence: TGTGCCATCAGTGAGTCGTCCTATAACTATGGCTACACCTTC.

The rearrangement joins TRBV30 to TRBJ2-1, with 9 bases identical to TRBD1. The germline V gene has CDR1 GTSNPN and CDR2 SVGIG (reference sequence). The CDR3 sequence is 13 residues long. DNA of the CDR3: TGTGCAATCGACAGGGGGTCCTACAATGAGCAGTTCTTC. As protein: CAIDRGSYNEQFF.

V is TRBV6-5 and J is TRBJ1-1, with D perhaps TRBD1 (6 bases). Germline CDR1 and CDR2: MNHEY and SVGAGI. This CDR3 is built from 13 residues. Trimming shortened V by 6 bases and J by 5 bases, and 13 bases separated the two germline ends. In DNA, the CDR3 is TGTGCCAGCAGCACCAGGGGAAGAACTGAAGCTTTCTTT. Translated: CASSTRGRTEAFF.

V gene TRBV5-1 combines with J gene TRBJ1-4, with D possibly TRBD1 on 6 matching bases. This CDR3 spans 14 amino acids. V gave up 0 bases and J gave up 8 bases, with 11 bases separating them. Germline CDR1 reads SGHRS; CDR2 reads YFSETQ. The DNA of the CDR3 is TGCGCCAGCAGCTTGGTGGCAGGGGTAGAAAAACTGTTTTTT. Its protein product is CASSLVAGVEKLFF.

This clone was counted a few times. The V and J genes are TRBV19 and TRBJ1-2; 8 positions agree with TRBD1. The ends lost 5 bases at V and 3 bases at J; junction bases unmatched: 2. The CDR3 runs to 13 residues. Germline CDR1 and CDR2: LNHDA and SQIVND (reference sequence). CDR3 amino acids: CASSLDRDYGYTF. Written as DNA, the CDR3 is TGTGCCAGTAGTCTGGACAGGGACTATGGCTACACCTTC.

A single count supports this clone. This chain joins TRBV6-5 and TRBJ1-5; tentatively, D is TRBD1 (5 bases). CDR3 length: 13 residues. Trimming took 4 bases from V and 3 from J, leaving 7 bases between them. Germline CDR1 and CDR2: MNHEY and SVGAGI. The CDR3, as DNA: TGTGCCAGCAGTTGGGGCATCAATCAGCCCCAGCATTTT. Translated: CASSWGINQPQHF.

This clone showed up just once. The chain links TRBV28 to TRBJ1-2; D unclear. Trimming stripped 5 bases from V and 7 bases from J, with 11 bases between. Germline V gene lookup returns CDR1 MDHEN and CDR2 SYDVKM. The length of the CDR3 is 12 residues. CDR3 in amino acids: CASSPDKFGYTF. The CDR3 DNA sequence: TGTGCCAGCAGTCCCGACAAGTTTGGCTACACCTTC.